This note documents a single T cell receptor beta chain sequence. Its antigen is currently unknown. This CDR3 has 14 amino acids. The germline gives CDR1 SGHDN, CDR2 FVKESK. These data are taken from a study of CXCR3-negative and CXCR3-positive naive CD8 T cells. 5' RACE that incorporated UMI labels was used to prepare the TRB cDNA libraries. TCRdb re-called the 5' RACE reads and shows each CDR3 protein once, DNA omitted. With some 100,000 distinct CDR3 sequences in the sample, the ten largest clones hold approximately 0.4%. General study points: The TRB CDR3s that CXCR3-positive naive cells carried were more hydrophobic than those of CXCR3-negative naive cells. TRBV-TRBJ usage was alike in naive CXCR3-negative and CXCR3-positive cells but differed in memory cells. TCR interaction strength was inferred from TRB CDR3 physicochemistry, as CD5 matched across naive subsets. In both naive subsets diversity was comparably high, whereas memory CD8+ cells showed much lower diversity.

Cells classed as naive CD8+ T cells were CD45RO-CCR7+CD27+CD95-. What was sequenced was naive CXCR3+ CD8+ T cells from blood. As to subset: CD45RO-CCR7+CD27+CD95- naive CD8+ T cells expressing CXCR3 (TNR3+). The sequence came from a human donor in good health. Some clones in this sample may be carry-over from other donors' samples. J is TRBJ2-3 and V is TRBV14; TCRdb picks TRBD1, but there is no DNA to check that call. CDR3: CASSRTGVTDTQYF.